The T cell receptor (beta chain) described here comes from a study of T cells in Graves' hyperthyroidism and ophthalmopathy (dated by TCRdb to the late 2010s). Study-wide context: Peripheral blood was sampled at the time of initial diagnosis, prior to any treatment. To identify distinguishing TCR V-J signatures, a discovery cohort of about 100 patients was used, comprising 40 to 45 with Graves' ophthalmopathy and 57 with stable Graves' hyperthyroidism. Prospective prediction of ophthalmopathy was tested in an independent validation cohort of fewer than 20 hyperthyroidism patients and some 17 patients who later progressed to ophthalmopathy. The 100 discovery patients were randomly divided into training and test sets at a 7:3 ratio. In about six Graves' hyperthyroidism patients, the study also compared T-cell repertoires from thyroid tissue with T-cell repertoires from blood. After blood sampling, hyperthyroidism patients were treated with methimazole at a starting dose of 30 mg daily, and ophthalmopathy patients were treated with high-dose intravenous methylprednisolone. TCR Vbeta CDR3 sequencing of fewer than 150 peripheral blood samples (approximately 44 ophthalmopathy, about 74 hyperthyroidism and approximately 17 progressor patients) is reported in the paper. Broad study findings and their caveats: Sample size was not statistically predetermined, and blinding of investigators to group allocation was not performed. Ophthalmopathy was separated from stable hyperthyroidism by a 13 V-J signature model, with 85% to 90% sensitivity and approximately 81% specificity obtained in cross-validation and 80%/75% obtained in testing. In validation, progression to ophthalmopathy was predicted by the model with around 71% sensitivity and around 75% specificity, a median of 6.5 months before onset. Most expanded thyroid clonotypes (frequency above 0.001) were also detected in blood, a finding suggesting that blood repertoires may reflect thyroid immune responses.

A patient counted as having stable Graves' hyperthyroidism if no progression to ophthalmopathy occurred over 18 months of follow-up. Hyperthyroidism patients were aged 18 to 65 years and newly diagnosed, with disease duration of less than 2 months. Patients with uncontrolled infections, other autoimmune diseases, pregnancy or lactation were excluded. Diagnoses were based on clinical symptoms, serum thyroxine and TRAb, thyroid ultrasound and orbital computed tomography. PBMCs were isolated from around 10 ml of fresh peripheral blood by Ficoll-Paque density gradient centrifugation. Trizol reagent was used to extract total RNA, and RNA quality was then checked on an Agilent 2100 Bioanalyzer. The TCR beta CDR3 regions were amplified from the RNA transcripts. For the first round of RT-PCR on the TCR CDR3, the HTBI primer set was used together with the Qiagen OneStep RT-PCR kit. The libraries were constructed in a second round of multiplex PCR and then size-selected and purified. Sequencing of the libraries was done on an Illumina HiSeq2000 using paired-end 100 bp reads. Under the source paper's analysis protocol: SOAPnuke was used to process the raw data, removing reads that contained adapters or uncalled bases, had a mean Phred below 15, or lacked an exact match to the constant primer or identifier. COPE v1.2.5 was used to merge high-quality paired reads, and clonotypes were defined as unique nucleotide sequences. MiTCR v1.1 was used to align the clonotypes against IMGT TRBV, TRBD and TRBJ reference segments. The analysis included only V-J combinations with a frequency above 0.0001, which together covered more than 98% of the repertoires. A TCS score was defined as the ratio between F50 (clonal expansion) and ExV (chaos), using BLOSUM62-based TCRdist between CDR3 peptides within each V-J. Welch's t-statistics and random forest reduced just over 500 V-J features to roughly 13, which were used in a naive Bayes classifier (R e1071). The similarity between thyroid and blood repertoires was quantified using the Morisita-Horn index. The public reads were reprocessed in TCRdb via fastp at Q25 and MiXCR, keeping in-frame beta chains. When rows share a CDR3 protein, they turn into one entry using the most common DNA and genes. The V and J calls and clone size come from TCRdb's table, not from the authors' own analysis. Recorded for this sample are hundreds of thousands of distinct CDR3 sequences; around 39% of them occurred a single time. 7.5% to 9.5% of the sample is taken by the ten largest.

Trimming takes 3 bases from V and 9 bases from J, and the germline ends sit 9 bases apart. The CDR3 runs 13 residues from the cysteine to the phenylalanine. Only the CDR3 DNA is retained, 39 bases long and in frame from the first base. The germline V gene yields SGHVS for CDR1 and FNYEAQ for CDR2. This clonotype was seen at least ten times. The antigen it recognizes is unknown. No clone much larger than this one lies a single base away; base qualities are absent. The TCR sequence derives from a man aged 18 to 29 with Graves' hyperthyroidism. Here the chain combines TRBV7-6 and TRBJ1-6; a tentative D call is TRBD1 (5 bases match). Sequencing was performed on blood. This receptor has the CDR3 CASSLTAPSPLHF. The sequenced DNA is TGTGCCAGCAGCTTGACAGCCCCTTCACCCCTCCACTTT.